This T cell receptor beta chain appears in the sequencing data of a study of prognosis after radiotherapy for stage I lung cancer. Across the whole study: The study gave no patient concurrent therapy with stereotactic body radiotherapy.

This clonotype was counted ten times or more. It was by two-round multiplex PCR that TCR beta CDR3 was amplified from genomic DNA. First-round PCR amplification was performed with primers specific to each TRBV and TRBJ gene. A single record per CDR3 protein comes from TCRdb applying MiXCR to the multiplex PCR reads. The sample gives 15,000 to 20,000 distinct CDR3 sequences, 45% to 50% of which show up once; about 31% is in the top ten. Collection of peripheral blood, in a volume of around 6.1 milliliters, was performed at each of two time points. The material sequenced was PBMCs, taken before or after stereotactic body radiation therapy (not recorded which). The TCR sequence derives from a donor aged 50 or older with non-small cell lung cancer.

CDR3 coding DNA: TGCGCCAGCAGCTTGGATGGCAGACCTCAAGAGACCCAGTACTTC. The encoded protein is CASSLDGRPQETQYF. This chain joins TRBV5-1 and TRBJ2-5; no firm D call. Germline V lookup: CDR1 SGHRS, CDR2 YFSETQ. V lost 0 bases and J 2 bases, leaving 11 bases between the germline ends. The CDR3 is 15 residues long.